Each of the 7 T cell receptor beta chains below was sequenced from the same sample in a study of blood T cell repertoires in COVID-19 (dated by TCRdb to 2018 to 2021). The library relied on the immunoSEQ multiplex PCR assay. TCRdb took over this immuneACCESS table, retaining in-frame rearrangements with V and J assigned. Such tables are incomplete; in checked studies, under half of the missing clones stem from an unresolved V gene, and the remainder is unexplained. The sample records about 130,000 clones, about 87% of which are singletons. The top ten hold 3% to 4% of the sample. The sample was peripheral blood. These TCRs come from an older woman with acute or convalescent COVID-19.

The chain is built from TRBV15 and TRBJ2-1, with D tentatively TRBD2 (7 bases). CDR3 length equals 18 residues. Trimming took 0 bases from V and 0 from J, leaving 15 bases between them. The germline CDR1 and CDR2 sequences are LNHNV and YYDKDF (reference sequence). DNA for the CDR3: TGTGCCACCAGCAGAGATGGGGGGGCGGCGAGCTCCTACAATGAGCAGTTCTTC. Translation: CATSRDGGAASSYNEQFF.

The sample holds one count of this clone. This chain uses TRBV6-5 with TRBJ1-1, with a possible D match to TRBD1 (6 bases). Trimming cost V 8 bases and J 5 bases, with 15 bases left between them. CDR1 is MNHEY and CDR2 is SVGAGI in the germline V gene. This CDR3 is 13 amino acids long. The CDR3 sequence: CASQGRGRTEAFF. The CDR3 DNA reads as TGTGCCAGCCAAGGCAGGGGAAGGACTGAAGCTTTCTTT.

The chain carries TRBV5-1 and TRBJ1-5; no reliable D call. The CDR3 covers 13 residues. Germline V CDR1 and CDR2: SGHRS, YFSETQ. Trimming stripped 4 bases from V and 5 bases from J, with 10 bases between. The CDR3 coding sequence is TGCGCCAGCAGCCCTGGGGAGGATCAGCCCCAGCATTTT. The encoded protein is CASSPGEDQPQHF.

This clone was recorded only once. V and J are TRBV4-2 and TRBJ1-1; 7 bases map to TRBD1. This CDR3 is built from 14 residues. CDR1 is LGHNA, CDR2 YNFKEQ, per germline. J was trimmed by 1 base and V by 5 bases; bases with no gene match: 4. The CDR3 nucleotides are TGTGCCAGCAGCACCGGGACAGCGAACACTGAAGCTTTCTTT. Its protein product is CASSTGTANTEAFF.

The genes are TRBV6-5 and TRBJ2-1; no clear D. The CDR3 is 11 residues long. Trimming took off 2 bases at V and 9 bases at J, with 5 bases between the two ends. CDR1 MNHEY and CDR2 SVGAGI come from the germline V gene. CDR3 DNA sequence: TGTGCCAGCAGTTACAGCCGTGAGCAGTTCTTC. Protein: CASSYSREQFF.

The chain carries TRBV5-1 and TRBJ2-1, with D unclear. CDR1 is SGHRS, CDR2 YFSETQ, per germline. V lost 0 bases to trimming and J lost 5 bases, with 6 bases between them. This CDR3 region has 13 residues. The CDR3 region is CASSLDPDNEQFF. The CDR3 DNA follows: TGCGCCAGCAGCTTGGACCCGGACAATGAGCAGTTCTTC. The full variable domain, with the rest looked up from reference TRBV5-1 and TRBJ2-1, is KAGVTQTPRYLIKTRGQQVTLSCSPISGHRSVSWYQQTPGQGLQFLFEYFSETQRNKGNFPGRFSGRQFSNSRSEMNVSTLELGDSALYLCASSLDPDNEQFFGPGTRLTVL.

CDR3 DNA: TGTGCCAGCAGCTTGATCAATAGGGGGCCCACTGAAGCTTTCTTT. This gives the protein CASSLINRGPTEAFF. The chain couples TRBV5-4 to TRBJ1-1; 7 bases map to TRBD1. The V and J ends lost 1 base and 4 bases, in that order; junction bases with no gene match: 7. CDR3 size: 15 residues. In germline, CDR1 is SGHNT, CDR2 YYREEE (reference sequence).